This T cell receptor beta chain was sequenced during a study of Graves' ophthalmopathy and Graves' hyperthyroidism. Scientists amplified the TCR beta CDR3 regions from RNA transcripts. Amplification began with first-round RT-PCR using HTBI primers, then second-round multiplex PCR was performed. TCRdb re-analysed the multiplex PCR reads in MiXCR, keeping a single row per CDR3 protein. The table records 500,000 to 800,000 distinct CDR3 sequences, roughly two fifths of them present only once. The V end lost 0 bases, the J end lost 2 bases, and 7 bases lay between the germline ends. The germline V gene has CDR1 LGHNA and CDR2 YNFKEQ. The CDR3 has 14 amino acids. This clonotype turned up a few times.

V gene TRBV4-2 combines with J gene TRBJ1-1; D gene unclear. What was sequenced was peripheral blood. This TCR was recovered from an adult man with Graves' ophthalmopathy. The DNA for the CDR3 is TGTGCCAGCAGCCAAGAGACGGCAAACACTGAAGCTTTCTTT. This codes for CASSQETANTEAFF.